The 24 T cell receptor beta chains below all came from one sample that was sequenced in a study of blood T cell repertoires in COVID-19. Sequencing was performed with immunoSEQ multiplex PCR; in TCRdb, only in-frame clones are kept and a portion is missing. The sample lists more than 300,000 clones; around nine tenths were seen once. Sequencing input: PBMCs or T cells enriched from blood (not recorded which). These receptors were obtained from a woman aged 25 to 39 who had recovered from COVID-19.

The chain combines TRBV3-1 (or the pseudogene TRBV3-2) with TRBJ1-3; 7 bases match TRBD1. The CDR3 is 17 amino acids. Germline V gene lookup returns CDR1 LGHDT and CDR2 YNNKEL (reference sequence). V gave up 6 bases and J gave up 0 bases; unmatched junction bases: 11. For the CDR3, the DNA is TGTGCCAGCAGGGGCCCGGTTGACAGGGACTCTGGAAACACCATATATTTT. Translated: CASRGPVDRDSGNTIYF.

The V call is TRBV28, the J call TRBJ1-2; TRBD1 might be the D (6 bases). Germline loops: CDR1 MDHEN, CDR2 SYDVKM. Trimming took 4 bases from V and 8 from J, leaving 17 bases between them. The CDR3 is 14 amino acids. CDR3 amino acids: CASSSLGAGAGYTF. Here the CDR3 DNA reads TGTGCCAGCAGTTCCCTGGGGGCAGGGGCAGGCTACACCTTC.

V gene TRBV18 combines with J gene TRBJ2-1; D perhaps matches TRBD1 (6 bases). The CDR3 runs 16 residues. Trimming stripped 0 bases from V and 3 bases from J, with 12 bases between. Germline CDR1 KGHSH, CDR2 LQKENI. The CDR3 nucleotides are TGTGCCAGCTCACCACCGGGGGCAGGAATCTACAATGAGCAGTTCTTC. It codes for CASSPPGAGIYNEQFF.

The chain combines TRBV30 with TRBJ1-2, with D hard to call. The V gene's germline CDR1 is GTSNPN and CDR2 SVGIG (reference sequence). Deletions cut 5 bases from V and 5 bases from J, with 6 bases between. CDR3 length equals 10 residues. This chain's CDR3 is CAWGIYGYTF. In DNA, the CDR3 is TGTGCCTGGGGCATTTATGGCTACACCTTC.

The rearrangement joins TRBV5-1 to TRBJ2-5, with D perhaps TRBD1 (6 bases). CDR1 and CDR2 from the germline V gene are SGHRS and YFSETQ. The CDR3 totals 15 residues. V lost 3 bases and J lost 4, with 16 bases in between. CDR3 nucleotides: TGCGCCAGCAGCTCCCAGGCAGGGGTGAGAGAGACCCAGTACTTC. This encodes CASSSQAGVRETQYF.

The chain combines TRBV19 with TRBJ1-2; 8 positions agree with TRBD1. This CDR3 contains 15 residues. With V trimmed by 4 bases and J by 4 bases, 8 bases remained unmatched. The germline V gene has CDR1 LNHDA and CDR2 SQIVND (reference sequence). CDR3 DNA: TGTGCCAGTAGTACCCGGACAGGGTCTGGCTATGGCTACACCTTC. This sequence encodes CASSTRTGSGYGYTF. Combining the CDR3 with reference TRBV19 and TRBJ1-2 gives the whole variable domain DGGITQSPKYLFRKEGQNVTLSCEQNLNHDAMYWYRQDPGQGLRLIYYSQIVNDFQKGDIAEGYSVSREKKESFPLTVTSAQKNPTAFYLCASSTRTGSGYGYTFGSGTRLTVV.

There are a few counts of this clone. The V and J genes are TRBV27 and TRBJ1-1; a possible D gene is TRBD1 (6 bases). CDR1 and CDR2 (germline): MNHEY, SMNVEV (reference sequence). This CDR3 is 14 amino acids long. V was shortened by 0 bases and J by 8 bases, with 13 bases between the two germline ends. In DNA, the CDR3 is TGTGCCAGCAGTTTATCCGCGGGGGCGGGGGAAGCTTTCTTT. Protein: CASSLSAGAGEAFF.

The chain links TRBV2 to TRBJ1-1; 7 bases agree with TRBD1. Germline values: CDR1 SNHLY, CDR2 FYNNEI. This CDR3 has 15 residues. V lost 6 bases, J lost 3 bases, and 10 bases stayed unmatched. In nucleotides, the CDR3 is TGTGCCAGCAGGCCCAACACAGGGGTTGACACTGAAGCTTTCTTT. This codes for CASRPNTGVDTEAFF.

The chain joins TRBV6-5 to TRBJ1-2; the D gene is possibly TRBD1 (5 bases). This CDR3 is built from 16 residues. Trimming left V 2 bases short and J 6 bases short, with 19 bases between. Germline loops: CDR1 MNHEY, CDR2 SVGAGI. CDR3 region: CASSYIMTDLRHGYTF. CDR3 DNA: TGTGCCAGCAGTTACATTATGACAGACTTACGGCATGGCTACACCTTC.

The chain recombines TRBV7-2 with TRBJ1-1; TRBD1 aligns across 10 bases. This CDR3 is 16 amino acids long. V dropped 5 bases and J dropped 1; count of bases not matched to a gene: 7. Germline V gives CDR1 SGHTA, CDR2 FQGNSA. CDR3 amino acids: CASSPLWDRGNTEAFF. The CDR3 DNA is TGTGCCAGCAGCCCTCTCTGGGACAGGGGGAACACTGAAGCTTTCTTT.

V is TRBV19 and J is TRBJ1-2; weak D call: TRBD1 (6 bases). The CDR3 consists of 12 residues. V was cut by 7 bases and J by 2 bases, with 8 bases left in between. The V gene's germline CDR1 is LNHDA and CDR2 SQIVND (reference sequence). The CDR3 DNA reads TGTGCCAGTAAGGGGGGGAACTATGGCTACACCTTC. Its protein is CASKGGNYGYTF.

V usage is TRBV13 and J usage is TRBJ1-3; D not certain. Germline assignment: CDR1 PRHDT and CDR2 FYEKMQ (reference sequence). V lost 4 bases and J 0 bases, leaving 10 bases between the germline ends. CDR3 length equals 15 residues. The CDR3: CASSYLRHSGNTIYF. Here the CDR3 DNA reads TGTGCCAGCAGCTACCTCCGACACTCTGGAAACACCATATATTTT.

V and J are TRBV29-1 and TRBJ2-2; D not certain. The length of the CDR3 is 12 residues. CDR1 SQVTM and CDR2 ANQGSEA come from the germline V gene. Between the trimmed V and J ends, which lost 7 bases and 1 base, there was a span of 7 bases. The CDR3 DNA reads TGCAGCGCCGGTGGGAACACCGGGGAGCTGTTTTTT. Protein: CSAGGNTGELFF.

This clone was seen only once. The rearrangement joins TRBV2 to TRBJ2-7; 9 bases fit TRBD2. The CDR3 is made up of 14 amino acids. Per germline, CDR1 SNHLY and CDR2 FYNNEI. Trimming removed 10 bases from V and 5 bases from J; junction bases left unmatched: 12. The CDR3 sequence: CATRRGTSFHEQYF. CDR3 sequence (DNA): TGTGCCACCAGACGCGGGACTAGCTTTCACGAGCAGTACTTC.

The V gene is TRBV7-9, the J gene TRBJ1-5, with 11 bases fitting TRBD1. The CDR3 has 15 amino acids. Germline V gene data show CDR1 as SEHNR and CDR2 as FQNEAQ (reference sequence). Trimming took 5 bases from V and 5 from J; bases not matched to a gene: 5. In DNA, the CDR3 is TGTGCCAGCAGCCTCGGACAGGGGGCTTATCAGCCCCAGCATTTT. As protein: CASSLGQGAYQPQHF.

This chain uses TRBV6-6 with TRBJ2-7; 7 positions agree with TRBD2. J lost 9 bases, V lost 5 bases, and 4 bases had no gene match. The germline gives CDR1 MNHNY, CDR2 SVGAGI (reference sequence). The CDR3 consists of 11 residues. The CDR3 DNA sequence: TGTGCCAGCAGTGCGGGGGAGAGGCAGTACTTC. It yields the protein CASSAGERQYF.

The V gene is TRBV2, the J gene TRBJ2-3; TRBD2 might be the D (5 bases). Trimming took off 5 bases at V and 0 bases at J, with 6 bases between the two ends. The CDR3 covers 13 residues. Germline V gives CDR1 SNHLY, CDR2 FYNNEI. CDR3 sequence (DNA): TGTGCCAGCAGTCGGACTAGCACAGATACGCAGTATTTT. Translated: CASSRTSTDTQYF.

This clone was seen just once. The chain has TRBV2 and TRBJ2-3; 7 bases align to TRBD1. Germline values: CDR1 SNHLY, CDR2 FYNNEI. The CDR3 length is 13 residues. After removal of 11 bases from V and 4 bases from J, the junction contained 9 bases not matched to a gene. The CDR3 is CAGPTGNADTQYF. The CDR3 DNA follows: TGTGCCGGGCCGACAGGGAACGCAGATACGCAGTATTTT.

V is TRBV9 and J is TRBJ1-1; D gene ambiguous. This CDR3 spans 13 amino acids. Germline values: CDR1 SGDLS, CDR2 YYNGEE. V was pared by 0 bases and J by 7 bases, with 10 bases between. CDR3 residues: CASSVGVSGEAFF. CDR3 nucleotide sequence: TGTGCCAGCAGCGTAGGGGTATCGGGTGAAGCTTTCTTT.

The CDR3 nucleotides are TGTGCCAGCAGCTTAGCGGGACAGGCGTCACCAGGAACCCAGTACTTC. It is translated as CASSLAGQASPGTQYF. The V and J genes are TRBV7-8 and TRBJ2-5; 8 bases line up with TRBD1. The junction had 11 bases not matched to a gene; V was cut back by 0 bases and J by 8 bases. Germline-derived CDR1 and CDR2 are SGHVS and FQNEAQ. The CDR3 has 16 residues. Supplemented by reference TRBV7-8 and TRBJ2-5, the full variable domain reads GAGVSQSPRYKVAKRGQDVALRCDPISGHVSLFWYQQALGQGPEFLTYFQNEAQLDKSGLPSDRFFAERPEGSVSTLKIQRTQQEDSAVYLCASSLAGQASPGTQYFGPGTRLLVL.

This clone was observed once. The chain joins TRBV30 to TRBJ1-4; D may be TRBD1 (5 bases). V was pared by 6 bases and J by 5 bases, with 16 bases between. The CDR3 loop spans 14 amino acids. Per the germline V gene, CDR1 is GTSNPN and CDR2 is SVGIG (reference sequence). CDR3 DNA: TGTGCCTGCGTTGAAGGGGTTTCGAATGAAAAACTGTTTTTT. This translates into CACVEGVSNEKLFF. The entire variable domain, with the rest obtained from reference TRBV30 and TRBJ1-4, is as follows: SQTIHQWPATLVQPVGSPLSLECTVEGTSNPNLYWYRQAAGRGLQLLFYSVGIGQISSEVPQNLSASRPQDRQFILSSKKLLLSDSGFYLCACVEGVSNEKLFFGSGTQLSVL.

The CDR3 loop reads CASSLGQNSYNSPLHF. CDR3 sequence (DNA): TGTGCCAGCAGCTTGGGACAGAACTCCTATAATTCACCCCTCCACTTT. The rearrangement joins TRBV5-4 to TRBJ1-6; tentative D call: TRBD1 (5 bases). Germline V lookup: CDR1 SGHNT, CDR2 YYREEE (reference sequence). CDR3 size: 16 residues. Between the trimmed V and J ends, which lost 0 bases and 0 bases, there was a span of 7 bases.

The rearrangement uses TRBV6-2 or TRBV6-3 and TRBJ1-5; TRBD1 matches at 7 bases. CDR1 is MNHEY and CDR2 is SVGEGT in the germline V gene. V shed 6 bases, J shed 5 bases, and the junction held 10 bases outside the gene matches. This CDR3 comprises 15 residues. CDR3 residues: CASSQTGRWDQPQHF. The CDR3 DNA reads as TGTGCCAGCAGCCAGACAGGGCGTTGGGATCAGCCCCAGCATTTT.

The rearrangement links TRBV5-6 to TRBJ1-4, with 7 bases that match TRBD1. Germline CDR1 and CDR2: SGHDT and YYEEEE. Trimming removed 0 bases from V and 5 bases from J; junction bases left unmatched: 4. CDR3 length: 15 residues. Here the CDR3 DNA reads TGTGCCAGCAGCTTGGGAGGAGGGGGCAATGAAAAACTGTTTTTT. It encodes CASSLGGGGNEKLFF.